This entry describes one T cell receptor beta chain. Germline V gene lookup returns CDR1 MNHEY and CDR2 SVGAGI. Trimming stripped 10 bases from V and 6 bases from J, with 20 bases between. This CDR3 region has 14 residues. Original methodology: Cell counts per sample came from amplifying reference gene primers. Method: immunoSEQ multiplex PCR; TCRdb's copy keeps in-frame clones and lacks some. The V and J calls and clone size were taken over from that table, and D and trimming were inferred from the DNA. The sample has 300,000 to 400,000 clones, around nine tenths seen once. These data belong to a study of blood T cell repertoires in COVID-19. About the research overall: Samples came from the United States, Italy and Spain, spanning acute and convalescent COVID-19. T cells, B-cell-depleted T cells, or PBMCs provided the cDNA or gDNA that served as material.

This receptor was obtained from a woman between 18 and 29 years old who had recovered from COVID-19. The sequenced sample consisted of peripheral blood. This sequence joins TRBV6-5 and TRBJ2-3, with D uncertain. CDR3 sequence reads: CATDPRYFWDTQYF. The CDR3 DNA sequence: TGTGCCACAGATCCGAGGTACTTTTGGGATACGCAGTATTTT.